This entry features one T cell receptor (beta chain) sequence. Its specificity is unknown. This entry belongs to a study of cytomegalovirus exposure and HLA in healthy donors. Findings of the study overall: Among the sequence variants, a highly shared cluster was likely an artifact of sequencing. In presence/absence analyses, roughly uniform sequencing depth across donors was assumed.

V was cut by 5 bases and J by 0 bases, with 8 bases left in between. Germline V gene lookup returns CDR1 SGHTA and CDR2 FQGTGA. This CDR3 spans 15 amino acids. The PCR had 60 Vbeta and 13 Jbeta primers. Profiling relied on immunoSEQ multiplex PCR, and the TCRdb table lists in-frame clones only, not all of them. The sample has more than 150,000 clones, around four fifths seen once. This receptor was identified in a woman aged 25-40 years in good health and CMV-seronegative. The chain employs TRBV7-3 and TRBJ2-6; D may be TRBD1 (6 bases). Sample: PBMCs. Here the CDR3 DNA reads TGTGCCAGCAGCCCGGGACACTCTGGGGCCAACGTCCTGACTTTC. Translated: CASSPGHSGANVLTF. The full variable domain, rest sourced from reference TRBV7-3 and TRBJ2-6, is GAGVSQTPSNKVTEKGKYVELRCDPISGHTALYWYRQSLGQGPEFLIYFQGTGAADDSGLPNDRFFAVRPEGSVSTLKIQRTERGDSAVYLCASSPGHSGANVLTFGAGSRLTVL.